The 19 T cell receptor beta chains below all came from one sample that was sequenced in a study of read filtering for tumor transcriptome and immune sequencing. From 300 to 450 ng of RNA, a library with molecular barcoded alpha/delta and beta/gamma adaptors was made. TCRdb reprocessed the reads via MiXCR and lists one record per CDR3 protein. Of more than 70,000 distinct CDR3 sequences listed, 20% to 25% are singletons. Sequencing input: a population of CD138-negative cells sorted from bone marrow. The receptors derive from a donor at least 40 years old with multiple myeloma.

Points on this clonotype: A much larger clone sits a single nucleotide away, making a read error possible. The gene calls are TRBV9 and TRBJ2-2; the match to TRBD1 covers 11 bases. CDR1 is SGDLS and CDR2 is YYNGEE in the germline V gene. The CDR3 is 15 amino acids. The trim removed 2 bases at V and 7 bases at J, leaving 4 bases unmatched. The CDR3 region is CASSVSGQGVGELFF. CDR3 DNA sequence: TGTGCCAGCAGCGTGTCGGGACAGGGGGTCGGGGAGCTGTTTTTT.

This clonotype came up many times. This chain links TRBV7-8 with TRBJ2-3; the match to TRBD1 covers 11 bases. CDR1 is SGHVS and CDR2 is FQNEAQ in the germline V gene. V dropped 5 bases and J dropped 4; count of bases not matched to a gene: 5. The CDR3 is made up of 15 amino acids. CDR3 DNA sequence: TGTGCCAGCAGCCAGGGGACAGGGGGAGCAGATACGCAGTATTTT. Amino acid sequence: CASSQGTGGADTQYF.

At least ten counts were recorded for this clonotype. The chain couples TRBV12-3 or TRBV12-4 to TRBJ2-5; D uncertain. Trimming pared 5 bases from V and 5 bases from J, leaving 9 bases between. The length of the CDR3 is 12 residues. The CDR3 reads CASSPPRETQYF. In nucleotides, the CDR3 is TGTGCCAGCAGTCCCCCCCGGGAGACCCAGTACTTC.

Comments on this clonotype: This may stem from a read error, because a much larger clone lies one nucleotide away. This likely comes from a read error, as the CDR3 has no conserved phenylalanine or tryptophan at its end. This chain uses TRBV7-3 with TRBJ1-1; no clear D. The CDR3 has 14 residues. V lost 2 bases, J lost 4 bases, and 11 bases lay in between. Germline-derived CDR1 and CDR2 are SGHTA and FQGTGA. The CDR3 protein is CASSLFPDPTEAFL. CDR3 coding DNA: TGTGCCAGCAGCTTATTCCCGGATCCCACTGAAGCTTTCCTT.

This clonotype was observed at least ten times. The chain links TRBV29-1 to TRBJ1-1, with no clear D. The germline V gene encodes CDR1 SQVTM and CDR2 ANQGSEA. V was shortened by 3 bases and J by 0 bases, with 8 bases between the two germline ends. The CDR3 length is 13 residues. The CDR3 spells CSVDRRVNTEAFF. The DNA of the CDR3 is TGCAGCGTTGATAGGCGGGTGAACACTGAAGCTTTCTTT.

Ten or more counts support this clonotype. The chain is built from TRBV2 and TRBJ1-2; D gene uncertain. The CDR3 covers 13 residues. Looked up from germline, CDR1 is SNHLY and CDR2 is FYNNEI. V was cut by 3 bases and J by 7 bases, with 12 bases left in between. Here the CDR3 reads CASSDKAQAGYTF. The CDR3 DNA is TGTGCCAGCAGTGATAAGGCCCAGGCTGGCTACACCTTC.

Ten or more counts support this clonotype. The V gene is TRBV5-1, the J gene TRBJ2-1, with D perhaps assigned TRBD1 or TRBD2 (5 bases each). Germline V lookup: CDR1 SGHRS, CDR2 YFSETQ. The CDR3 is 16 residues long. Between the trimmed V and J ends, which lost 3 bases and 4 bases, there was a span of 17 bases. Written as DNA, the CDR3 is TGCGCCAGCAGCTCCCGGGACGTCGGGCTTTACAATGAGCAGTTCTTC. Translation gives CASSSRDVGLYNEQFF.

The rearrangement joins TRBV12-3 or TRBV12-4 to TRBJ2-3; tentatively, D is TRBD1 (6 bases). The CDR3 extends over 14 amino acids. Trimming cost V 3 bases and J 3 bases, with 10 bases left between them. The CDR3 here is CASSFFGTTDTQYF. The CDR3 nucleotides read TGTGCCAGCAGTTTCTTTGGGACAACAGATACGCAGTATTTT.

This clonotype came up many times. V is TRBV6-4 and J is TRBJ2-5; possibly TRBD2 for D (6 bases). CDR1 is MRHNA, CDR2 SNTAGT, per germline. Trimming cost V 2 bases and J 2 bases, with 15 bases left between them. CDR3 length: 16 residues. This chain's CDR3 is CASSDRSFGGQETQYF. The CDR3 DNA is TGTGCCAGCAGTGACCGGTCGTTCGGGGGTCAAGAGACCCAGTACTTC.

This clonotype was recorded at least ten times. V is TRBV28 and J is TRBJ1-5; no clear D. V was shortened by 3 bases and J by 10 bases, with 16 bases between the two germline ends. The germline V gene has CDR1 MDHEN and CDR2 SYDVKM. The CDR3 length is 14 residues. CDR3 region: CASSFGGSNQPQHF. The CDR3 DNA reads TGTGCCAGCAGTTTCGGAGGATCTAACCAACCCCAGCATTTT.

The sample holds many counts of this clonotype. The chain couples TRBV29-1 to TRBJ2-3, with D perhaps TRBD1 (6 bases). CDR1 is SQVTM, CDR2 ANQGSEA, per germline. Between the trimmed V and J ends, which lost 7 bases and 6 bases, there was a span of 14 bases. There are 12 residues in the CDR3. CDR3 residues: CSGQGPGDTQYF. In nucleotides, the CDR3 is TGCAGCGGTCAGGGGCCGGGGGATACGCAGTATTTT.

DNA of the CDR3: TGTGCCAGCATACACTACCTCCAAGAGACCCAGTACTTC. This gives the protein CASIHYLQETQYF. The rearrangement joins TRBV2 to TRBJ2-5; no clear D gene. The CDR3 totals 13 residues. Per the germline V gene, CDR1 is SNHLY and CDR2 is FYNNEI. V lost 7 bases to trimming and J lost 1 base, with 10 bases between them.

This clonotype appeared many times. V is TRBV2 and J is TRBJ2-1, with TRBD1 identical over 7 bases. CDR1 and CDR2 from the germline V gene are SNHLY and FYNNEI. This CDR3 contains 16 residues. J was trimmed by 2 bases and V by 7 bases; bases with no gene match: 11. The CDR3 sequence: CASKTGTGRAYNEQFF. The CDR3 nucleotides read TGTGCCAGCAAGACAGGGACGGGAAGGGCCTACAATGAGCAGTTCTTC.

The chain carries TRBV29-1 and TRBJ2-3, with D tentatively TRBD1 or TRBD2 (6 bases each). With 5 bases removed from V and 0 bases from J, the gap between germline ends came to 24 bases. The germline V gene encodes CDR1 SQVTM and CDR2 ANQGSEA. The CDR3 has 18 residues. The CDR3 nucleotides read TGCAGCGTTCGACTCGGGGGACACACCTTATCTAGCACAGATACGCAGTATTTT. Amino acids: CSVRLGGHTLSSTDTQYF.

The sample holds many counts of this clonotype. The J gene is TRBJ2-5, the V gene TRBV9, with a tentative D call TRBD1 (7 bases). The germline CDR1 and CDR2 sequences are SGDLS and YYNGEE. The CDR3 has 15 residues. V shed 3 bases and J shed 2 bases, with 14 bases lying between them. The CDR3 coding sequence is TGTGCCAGCAGCGGCGCGGGACAGATACAAGAGACCCAGTACTTC. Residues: CASSGAGQIQETQYF.

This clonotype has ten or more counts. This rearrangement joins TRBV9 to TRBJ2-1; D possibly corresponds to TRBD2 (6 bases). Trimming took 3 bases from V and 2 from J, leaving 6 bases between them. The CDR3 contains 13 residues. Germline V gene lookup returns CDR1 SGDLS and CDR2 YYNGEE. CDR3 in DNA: TGTGCCAGCAGCGGACTAGCCTACAATGAGCAGTTCTTC. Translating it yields CASSGLAYNEQFF.

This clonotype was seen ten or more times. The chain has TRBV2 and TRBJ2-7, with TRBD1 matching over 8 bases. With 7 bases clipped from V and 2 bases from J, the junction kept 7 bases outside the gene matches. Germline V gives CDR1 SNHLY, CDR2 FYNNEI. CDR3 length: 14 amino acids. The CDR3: CASILGTGTYEQYF. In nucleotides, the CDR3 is TGTGCCAGCATTTTAGGGACAGGAACCTACGAGCAGTACTTC.

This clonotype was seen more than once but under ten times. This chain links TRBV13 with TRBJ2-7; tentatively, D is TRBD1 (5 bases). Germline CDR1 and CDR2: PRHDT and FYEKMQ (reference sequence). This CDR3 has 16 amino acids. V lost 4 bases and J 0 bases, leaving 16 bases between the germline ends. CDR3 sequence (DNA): TGTGCCAGCAGCTCCAGGGTTGGTTTCAGCTCCTACGAGCAGTACTTC. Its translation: CASSSRVGFSSYEQYF.

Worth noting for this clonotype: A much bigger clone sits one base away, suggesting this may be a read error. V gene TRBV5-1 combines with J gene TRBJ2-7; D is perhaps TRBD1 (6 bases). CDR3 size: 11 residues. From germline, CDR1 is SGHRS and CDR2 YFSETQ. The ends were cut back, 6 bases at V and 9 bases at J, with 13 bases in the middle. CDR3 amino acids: CASKQDRMQYF. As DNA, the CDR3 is TGCGCCAGCAAACAAGACAGGATGCAGTACTTC.